This T cell receptor beta chain derives from a study of control samples from healthy donors and cancer patients. The CDR3 is 18 residues long. Germline values: CDR1 SGHVS, CDR2 FQNEAQ. J lost 0 bases, V lost 4 bases, and 13 bases had no gene match. Profiling relied on immunoSEQ multiplex PCR, and the TCRdb table lists in-frame clones only, not all of them. The data hold 50,000 to 65,000 clones, with 90% observed a single time. This TCR was sampled from a woman in her forties or fifties with colorectal cancer. Sequencing input: PBMCs. The chain carries TRBV7-8 and TRBJ2-7; 9 bases agree with TRBD1. The CDR3 protein is CASSSLWDREELSYEQYF. The DNA of the CDR3 is TGTGCCAGCAGCTCCCTTTGGGACAGGGAGGAGCTCTCCTACGAGCAGTACTTC.